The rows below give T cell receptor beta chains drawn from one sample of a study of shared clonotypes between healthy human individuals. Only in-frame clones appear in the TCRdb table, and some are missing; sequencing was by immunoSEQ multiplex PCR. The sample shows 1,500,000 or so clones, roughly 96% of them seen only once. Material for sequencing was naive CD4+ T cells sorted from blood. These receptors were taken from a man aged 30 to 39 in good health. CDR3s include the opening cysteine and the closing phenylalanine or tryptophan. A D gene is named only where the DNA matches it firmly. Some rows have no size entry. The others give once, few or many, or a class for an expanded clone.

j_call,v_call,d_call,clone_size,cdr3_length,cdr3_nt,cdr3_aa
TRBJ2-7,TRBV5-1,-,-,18,TGCGCCAGCAGCTTGGTGGGGGGACCAGACGGGCCCTCCTACGAGCAGTACTTC,CASSLVGGPDGPSYEQYF
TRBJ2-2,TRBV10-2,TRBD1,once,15,TGCGCCAGCACGAACAGGGGGTCGAACACCGGGGAGCTGTTTTTT,CASTNRGSNTGELFF
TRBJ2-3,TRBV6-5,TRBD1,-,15,TGTGCCAGCAGTCCGCCGGGACAGCACACAGATACGCAGTATTTT,CASSPPGQHTDTQYF
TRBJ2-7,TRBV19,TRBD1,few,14,TGTGCCAGTAGTACGGGACAGGGTATGTACGAGCAGTACTTC,CASSTGQGMYEQYF
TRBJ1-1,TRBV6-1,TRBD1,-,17,TGTGCCAGCAGTGAGCCTCGACAGGGAAGGGGTCGAACTGAAGCTTTCTTT,CASSEPRQGRGRTEAFF
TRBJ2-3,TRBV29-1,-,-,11,TGCAGCGTTTGGAAGGGGGATACGCAGTATTTT,CSVWKGDTQYF
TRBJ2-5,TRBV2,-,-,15,TGTGCCAGCAGTGAAACGACAGGTCATCAAGAGACCCAGTACTTC,CASSETTGHQETQYF
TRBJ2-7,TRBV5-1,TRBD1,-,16,TGCGCCAGCAGCCTAGTGGGACAGGGTGCCCTTTATGCGCAGTACTTC,CASSLVGQGALYAQYF
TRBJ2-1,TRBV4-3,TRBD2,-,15,TGCGCCAGCAGCCCTAGCGGGGTATTCTACAATGAGCAGTTCTTC,CASSPSGVFYNEQFF
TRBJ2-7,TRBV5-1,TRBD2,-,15,TGCGCCAGCAGCATCGGGACTAGCGGATCCTACGAGCAGTACTTC,CASSIGTSGSYEQYF
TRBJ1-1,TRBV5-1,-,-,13,TGCGCCAGCAGCTTTGGCCAGAACACTGAAGCTTTCTTT,CASSFGQNTEAFF
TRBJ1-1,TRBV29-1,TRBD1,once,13,TGCAGCGTAGGCGGGACAGGGGGCACTGAAGCTTTCTTT,CSVGGTGGTEAFF
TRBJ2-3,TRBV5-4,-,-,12,TGTGCCAGCAGCTTGGAGGTAGATACGCAGTATTTT,CASSLEVDTQYF
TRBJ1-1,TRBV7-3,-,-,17,TGTGCCAGCAGCCCAGGATTGGGGGACCAGCGGCCCGGATACGCTTTCTTT,CASSPGLGDQRPGYAFF
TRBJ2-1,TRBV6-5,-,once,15,TGTGCCAGCAGCCGTGACGGGTTCCTAAGGTATGAGCAGTTCTTC,CASSRDGFLRYEQFF
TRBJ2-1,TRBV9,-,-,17,TGTGCCAGCAGCGTGTCTAGGGGCGCAACCTTCTACAATGAGCAGTTCTTC,CASSVSRGATFYNEQFF
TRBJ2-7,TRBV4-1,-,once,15,TGCGCCAGCAGCCAAGTAAAGGGCCTCCCCTACGAGCAGTACTTC,CASSQVKGLPYEQYF
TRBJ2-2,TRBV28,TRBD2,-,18,TGTGCCAGCAGCCCTGGGGCTAGCGGGAGGGCCGGGACCGGGGAGCTGTTTTTT,CASSPGASGRAGTGELFF
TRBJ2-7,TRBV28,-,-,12,TGTGCCAGCAGTTTGGGGCTAGTCGAGCAGTACTTC,CASSLGLVEQYF
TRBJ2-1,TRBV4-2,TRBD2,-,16,TGTGCCAGCAGCCAAGGGGAGGGGAGGCTCTACAATGAGCAGTTCTTC,CASSQGEGRLYNEQFF
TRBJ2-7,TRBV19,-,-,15,TGTGCCAGTAGTAGTTTCGAGGGGGGTACCTACGAGCAGTACTTC,CASSSFEGGTYEQYF
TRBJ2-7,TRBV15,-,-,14,TGTGCCACCAGCAGAGATGGGCTCGAATACGAGCAGTACTTC,CATSRDGLEYEQYF
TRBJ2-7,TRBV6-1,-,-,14,TGTGCCAGCAGGACGGGAGTGAGTTTCTACGAGCAGTACTTC,CASRTGVSFYEQYF
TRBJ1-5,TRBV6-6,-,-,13,TGTGCCAGCCAATTACAGGGAAATCAGCCCCAGCATTTT,CASQLQGNQPQHF
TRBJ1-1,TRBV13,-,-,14,TGTGCCAGCAGCTTACGGACCGGGAACACTGAAGCTTTCTTT,CASSLRTGNTEAFF
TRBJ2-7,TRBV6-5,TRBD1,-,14,TGTGCCAGCAGTCCGGACAGGATCCCCTACGAGCAGTACTTC,CASSPDRIPYEQYF
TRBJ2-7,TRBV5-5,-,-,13,TGTGCCAGCAGCCTAGACAGGCTCTACGAGCAGTACTTC,CASSLDRLYEQYF
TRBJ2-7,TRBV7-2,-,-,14,TGTGCCAGCAGCTCATCTAGGTGGCCCTACGAGCAGTACTTC,CASSSSRWPYEQYF
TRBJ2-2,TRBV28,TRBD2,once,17,TGTGCCAGCAGTCTCGGGACTAGCGGGAGCTTCGGCGGGGAGCTGTTTTTT,CASSLGTSGSFGGELFF
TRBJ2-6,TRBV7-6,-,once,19,TGTGCCAGCCGGAGGGGATCGGACAGACCAAACTCTGGGGCCAACGTCCTGACTTTC,CASRRGSDRPNSGANVLTF
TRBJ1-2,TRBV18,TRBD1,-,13,TGTGCCAGCTCACTACAGGGGGCGTATGGCTACACCTTC,CASSLQGAYGYTF
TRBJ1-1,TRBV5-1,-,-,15,TGCGCCAGCAGTCCCTACACTCGGGAGGGCACTGAAGCTTTCTTT,CASSPYTREGTEAFF
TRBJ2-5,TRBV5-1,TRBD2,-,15,TGCGCCAGCAGCATTTTCCTAGCGGGAGAAGAGACCCAGTACTTC,CASSIFLAGEETQYF
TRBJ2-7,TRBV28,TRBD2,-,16,TGTGCCAGCAGTTATCTTCAGGGAGGGCCGGCCTACGAGCAGTACTTC,CASSYLQGGPAYEQYF
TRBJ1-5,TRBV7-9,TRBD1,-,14,TGTGCCAGCAGCTTCGGACAGGGGAATCAGCCCCAGCATTTT,CASSFGQGNQPQHF